The clone carrying this T cell receptor (beta chain) was detected once. No antigen is known for it. Repertoires were generated with immunoSEQ multiplex PCR, while TCRdb's copy carries only in-frame clones and drops some. The sample includes 50,000 to 55,000 clones, roughly 90% of them seen just once. This entry comes from a study of chemoradiotherapy in HPV16-positive cancers. Study-level findings and limits: The functional HPV-specific definition rests on just a couple of HPV16-positive patients.

J lost 5 bases, V lost 2 bases, and 8 bases had no gene match. The CDR3 sequence is 16 residues long. Germline-derived CDR1 and CDR2 are MGHRA and YSYEKL. This TCR was sampled from a human donor with HPV-associated anogenital cancer. The source was blood, collected from a patient who underwent chemoradiotherapy. The chain uses TRBV4-1 and TRBJ1-4, with 7 bases matching TRBD1. The CDR3 coding sequence is TGCGCCAGCAGCCAACCTAGACAGGGAGGAAATGAAAAACTGTTTTTT. Protein: CASSQPRQGGNEKLFF.